Listed below are T cell receptor beta chains from one sample, sequenced in a study of blood T cell repertoires in COVID-19. The method was immunoSEQ multiplex PCR; TCRdb's version includes in-frame clones alone and lacks a portion of them. The sample lists around 200,000 clones, about 90% seen once, with roughly 0.56% in the top ten. Sequencing input: peripheral blood. Source of these receptors: a man between 45 and 60 years old with acute or convalescent COVID-19. Each CDR3 is given with its conserved first and last residue. The D gene is left open where the match is weak. Not every row has a clone size; where given, it reads once, few, many or a size class.

j_call: TRBJ1-6; d_call: TRBD1; v_call: TRBV27; clone_size: .; cdr3_nt: TGTGCCAGCAGTTTAGTCTACGACGTCGGGACAGGGAACTCACCCCTCCACTTT; cdr3_aa: CASSLVYDVGTGNSPLHF
j_call: TRBJ1-1; d_call: .; v_call: TRBV12-3/TRBV12-4; clone_size: .; cdr3_nt: TGTGCCAGCAGCCAAACACCGTCCGCTGAAGCTTTCTTT; cdr3_aa: CASSQTPSAEAFF
j_call: TRBJ2-1; d_call: TRBD2; v_call: TRBV6-2/TRBV6-3; clone_size: few; cdr3_nt: TGTGCCAGCAGTTTCCTAGCGGGTTACAATGAGCAGTTCTTC; cdr3_aa: CASSFLAGYNEQFF
j_call: TRBJ2-1; d_call: .; v_call: TRBV7-2; clone_size: .; cdr3_nt: TGTGCCAGCAGCTTAGGGTTCAGTTCCGATGAGCAGTTCTTC; cdr3_aa: CASSLGFSSDEQFF
j_call: TRBJ2-1; d_call: TRBD2; v_call: TRBV2; clone_size: .; cdr3_nt: TGTGCCAGCAGTACTCGACTAGCGGGGACCAATGAGCAGTTCTTC; cdr3_aa: CASSTRLAGTNEQFF
j_call: TRBJ1-2; d_call: .; v_call: TRBV6-1; clone_size: .; cdr3_nt: TGTGCCAGCAGTGAAAAGGAGAACTATGGCTACACCTTC; cdr3_aa: CASSEKENYGYTF
j_call: TRBJ2-1; d_call: .; v_call: TRBV6-2/TRBV6-3; clone_size: .; cdr3_nt: TGTGCCAGCAGTTTTGGACAGAAAGAGCAGTTCTTC; cdr3_aa: CASSFGQKEQFF
j_call: TRBJ2-1; d_call: TRBD1; v_call: TRBV9; clone_size: .; cdr3_nt: TGTGCCAGCAGCCATTCCACTGGGACAGGGTCGAATGAGCAGTTCTTC; cdr3_aa: CASSHSTGTGSNEQFF
j_call: TRBJ1-1; d_call: .; v_call: TRBV12-5; clone_size: few; cdr3_nt: TGTGCTAGTGGTTACCAAACAGGAACTCAGAACACTGAAGCTTTCTTT; cdr3_aa: CASGYQTGTQNTEAFF
j_call: TRBJ2-2; d_call: TRBD2; v_call: TRBV27; clone_size: .; cdr3_nt: TGTGCCAGCAGTTTATTTTCGCGGGGGGCCGATACCGGGGAGCTGTTTTTT; cdr3_aa: CASSLFSRGADTGELFF
j_call: TRBJ2-5; d_call: .; v_call: TRBV19; clone_size: .; cdr3_nt: TGTGCCAGTAGTTTAGCGGGCAGGGGGTACGAGACCCAGTACTTC; cdr3_aa: CASSLAGRGYETQYF
j_call: TRBJ1-1; d_call: TRBD1; v_call: TRBV5-8; clone_size: .; cdr3_nt: TGTGCCAGCAGCCGACAGGGGGACACTGAAGCTTTCTTT; cdr3_aa: CASSRQGDTEAFF
j_call: TRBJ1-4; d_call: TRBD1; v_call: TRBV11-2; clone_size: .; cdr3_nt: TGTGCCAGCGGGCGGGACAGGAATAATGAAAAACTGTTTTTT; cdr3_aa: CASGRDRNNEKLFF
j_call: TRBJ2-3; d_call: TRBD2; v_call: TRBV27; clone_size: .; cdr3_nt: TGTGCCAGCAGTTATCGGGGACTAGTCACTGTTACGCAGTATTTT; cdr3_aa: CASSYRGLVTVTQYF
j_call: TRBJ1-4; d_call: TRBD1; v_call: TRBV29-1; clone_size: .; cdr3_nt: TGCAGCGTTCTCCCGACAGGGGGTTTAAGTGAAAAACTGTTTTTT; cdr3_aa: CSVLPTGGLSEKLFF
j_call: TRBJ2-2; d_call: .; v_call: TRBV5-4; clone_size: .; cdr3_nt: TGTGCCAGCAAGAAGGGGGGGACCACCGGGGAGCTGTTTTTT; cdr3_aa: CASKKGGTTGELFF
j_call: TRBJ2-5; d_call: TRBD1; v_call: TRBV7-3; clone_size: .; cdr3_nt: TGTGCCAGCAGCCCCACAGGGGGCGGGGGAGAGACCCAGTACTTC; cdr3_aa: CASSPTGGGGETQYF
j_call: TRBJ2-1; d_call: TRBD2; v_call: TRBV6-1; clone_size: once; cdr3_nt: TGTGCCAGCAGTGAACCCGGACTAGCGGGAGTTGAGCAGTTCTTC; cdr3_aa: CASSEPGLAGVEQFF
j_call: TRBJ2-1; d_call: TRBD1; v_call: TRBV5-5; clone_size: few; cdr3_nt: TGTGCCAGCAGCTTGTTGGGGGGCAGGGGGCATCCCTACAATGAGCAGTTCTTC; cdr3_aa: CASSLLGGRGHPYNEQFF
j_call: TRBJ2-5; d_call: TRBD2; v_call: TRBV18; clone_size: .; cdr3_nt: TGTGCCAGCTCACCCCAGCGGGGGTTTCAAGAGACCCAGTACTTC; cdr3_aa: CASSPQRGFQETQYF
j_call: TRBJ1-3; d_call: .; v_call: TRBV28; clone_size: .; cdr3_nt: TGTGCCAGCAGCCCGAGTCACTCTGGAAACACCATATATTTT; cdr3_aa: CASSPSHSGNTIYF
j_call: TRBJ1-2; d_call: TRBD1; v_call: TRBV15; clone_size: .; cdr3_nt: TGTGCCACCAGCAGAGCCTATGAAGTGACAGGGACACTAGCTAACTATGGCTACACCTTC; cdr3_aa: CATSRAYEVTGTLANYGYTF
j_call: TRBJ1-3; d_call: .; v_call: TRBV7-2; clone_size: .; cdr3_nt: TGTGCCAGCAGCTTGCGGGTTGGAGGGTATCGAAACACCATATATTTT; cdr3_aa: CASSLRVGGYRNTIYF
j_call: TRBJ2-1; d_call: .; v_call: TRBV5-4; clone_size: .; cdr3_nt: TGTGCCAGCAGCCCTACCCAGGGAGGGGGCTCCTACAATGAGCAGTTCTTC; cdr3_aa: CASSPTQGGGSYNEQFF
j_call: TRBJ1-6; d_call: .; v_call: TRBV19; clone_size: .; cdr3_nt: TGTGCCAGTAGTATAAGACAGAGGAATTCACCCCTCCACTTT; cdr3_aa: CASSIRQRNSPLHF
j_call: TRBJ2-6; d_call: TRBD1; v_call: TRBV27; clone_size: .; cdr3_nt: TGTGCCAGCAGTCCCCGGGACAGGAGCTCTGGGGCCAACGTCCTGACTTTC; cdr3_aa: CASSPRDRSSGANVLTF
j_call: TRBJ2-5; d_call: .; v_call: TRBV28; clone_size: .; cdr3_nt: TGTGCCAGCAGTTTACGGACTTCTCCCACTCACCAAGAGACCCAGTACTTC; cdr3_aa: CASSLRTSPTHQETQYF
j_call: TRBJ1-2; d_call: .; v_call: TRBV2; clone_size: .; cdr3_nt: TGTGCCAGCAGGGACAGCGGGACCTATGGCTACACCTTC; cdr3_aa: CASRDSGTYGYTF
j_call: TRBJ2-3; d_call: .; v_call: TRBV11-2; clone_size: .; cdr3_nt: TGTGCCAGCCGAGGGACAGATACGCAGTATTTT; cdr3_aa: CASRGTDTQYF
j_call: TRBJ1-6; d_call: TRBD1; v_call: TRBV3-1/TRBV3-2; clone_size: .; cdr3_nt: TGTGCCAGCAGCCGTTTACAGGGGAGCTCCTATAATTCACCCCTCCACTTT; cdr3_aa: CASSRLQGSSYNSPLHF
j_call: TRBJ2-3; d_call: TRBD2; v_call: TRBV6-4; clone_size: .; cdr3_nt: TGTGCCAGCAGTGAGTGGGAAGCGGGGGGGCCGGATACGCAGTATTTT; cdr3_aa: CASSEWEAGGPDTQYF
j_call: TRBJ1-4; d_call: TRBD1; v_call: TRBV6-6; clone_size: .; cdr3_nt: TGTGCCAGCAGTGCAGGGGGCTTTGAAAAACTGTTTTTT; cdr3_aa: CASSAGGFEKLFF
j_call: TRBJ2-7; d_call: .; v_call: TRBV12-3/TRBV12-4; clone_size: .; cdr3_nt: TGTGCCAGCAGCCACTCCTACGAGCAGTACTTC; cdr3_aa: CASSHSYEQYF
j_call: TRBJ2-7; d_call: TRBD2; v_call: TRBV5-1; clone_size: .; cdr3_nt: TGCGCCAGCAGCTTGGTTTCTAGCGGGAGCTACGAGCAGTACTTC; cdr3_aa: CASSLVSSGSYEQYF
j_call: TRBJ2-2; d_call: TRBD1; v_call: TRBV11-2; clone_size: .; cdr3_nt: TGTGCCAGCAGCCACCCAGGGGGTCCCTTATACTCTTTCACCGGGGAGCTGTTTTTT; cdr3_aa: CASSHPGGPLYSFTGELFF
j_call: TRBJ1-5; d_call: .; v_call: TRBV2; clone_size: .; cdr3_nt: TGTGCCAGCAGTGAATATGGAGGGCCCCAGCATTTT; cdr3_aa: CASSEYGGPQHF
j_call: TRBJ1-4; d_call: .; v_call: TRBV5-4; clone_size: .; cdr3_nt: TGTGCCAGCAGCAAGGCGGGTCAAAATGAAAAACTGTTTTTT; cdr3_aa: CASSKAGQNEKLFF
j_call: TRBJ1-6; d_call: .; v_call: TRBV10-2; clone_size: once; cdr3_nt: TGCGCCAGCAGTGATTGGGGCAGTTTGGGGTCACCCCTCCACTTT; cdr3_aa: CASSDWGSLGSPLHF
j_call: TRBJ1-5; d_call: TRBD1; v_call: TRBV28; clone_size: .; cdr3_nt: TGTGCCAGCAGTGGACAGGGCGGTGATCAGCCCCAGCATTTT; cdr3_aa: CASSGQGGDQPQHF
j_call: TRBJ2-2; d_call: .; v_call: TRBV10-1; clone_size: .; cdr3_nt: TGCGCCAGCAGTAGAGGGAGAGACGCCGGGGAGCTGTTTTTT; cdr3_aa: CASSRGRDAGELFF
j_call: TRBJ1-2; d_call: .; v_call: TRBV6-5; clone_size: .; cdr3_nt: TGTGCCAGCAGCGACAGCTCTCGTGGCTACACCTTC; cdr3_aa: CASSDSSRGYTF
j_call: TRBJ1-5; d_call: .; v_call: TRBV6-5; clone_size: .; cdr3_nt: TGTGCCAGCAGCGCAGTGGGGGGGATAGGGCCCCAGCATTTT; cdr3_aa: CASSAVGGIGPQHF
j_call: TRBJ2-1; d_call: .; v_call: TRBV16; clone_size: .; cdr3_nt: TGTGCCAGCAATCGTCGAGGGGGCGGGAGGCTCAATGAGCAGTTCTTC; cdr3_aa: CASNRRGGGRLNEQFF
j_call: TRBJ1-4; d_call: .; v_call: TRBV10-3; clone_size: .; cdr3_nt: TGTGCCATCGGAGGGATGAGAGGTGAAAAACTGTTTTTT; cdr3_aa: CAIGGMRGEKLFF
j_call: TRBJ1-6; d_call: .; v_call: TRBV30; clone_size: .; cdr3_nt: TGTGCCTGGAGGGGCCCGGACTCGAGTAATTCACCCCTCCACTTT; cdr3_aa: CAWRGPDSSNSPLHF
j_call: TRBJ1-6; d_call: TRBD1; v_call: TRBV7-3; clone_size: .; cdr3_nt: TGTGCCAGCAGCTTAGACCGAGGACAGGGGAATTCACCCCTCCACTTT; cdr3_aa: CASSLDRGQGNSPLHF
j_call: TRBJ2-3; d_call: .; v_call: TRBV2; clone_size: few; cdr3_nt: TGTGCCAGCAGTTTCGCATCTAGCGGCACAGATACGCAGTATTTT; cdr3_aa: CASSFASSGTDTQYF
j_call: TRBJ2-5; d_call: TRBD1; v_call: TRBV7-8; clone_size: .; cdr3_nt: TGTGCCAGCAGCTTTCAACAGGGGGTTCCCAAGGAGACCCAGTACTTC; cdr3_aa: CASSFQQGVPKETQYF
j_call: TRBJ1-3; d_call: .; v_call: TRBV5-1; clone_size: .; cdr3_nt: TGCGCCAGCAGCTTCTTTCAGGGCTCTGGAAACACCATATATTTT; cdr3_aa: CASSFFQGSGNTIYF
j_call: TRBJ2-1; d_call: TRBD1; v_call: TRBV4-1; clone_size: .; cdr3_nt: TGCGCCAGCAGCCAAGATGACAGGGCCTACTATGTCTACAATGAGCAGTTCTTC; cdr3_aa: CASSQDDRAYYVYNEQFF
j_call: TRBJ2-3; d_call: TRBD2; v_call: TRBV6-5; clone_size: .; cdr3_nt: TGTGCCAGCACCCCAGCGGGGGCCAACTCAGATACGCAGTATTTT; cdr3_aa: CASTPAGANSDTQYF
j_call: TRBJ1-5; d_call: .; v_call: TRBV21-1; clone_size: .; cdr3_nt: TGTGCCAGGTCAGGGGGTCGGGTCAATCAGCCCCAGCATTTT; cdr3_aa: CARSGGRVNQPQHF
j_call: TRBJ1-2; d_call: TRBD1; v_call: TRBV28; clone_size: .; cdr3_nt: TGTGCCAGCAGTTTAGAGACAGGGGGCCCTACGGGTAGGGGCTACACCTTC; cdr3_aa: CASSLETGGPTGRGYTF
j_call: TRBJ2-2; d_call: TRBD1; v_call: TRBV27; clone_size: .; cdr3_nt: TGTGCCAGCAGCACCCGGGACAGGGTAACCTTGGGGACCGGGGAGCTGTTTTTT; cdr3_aa: CASSTRDRVTLGTGELFF
j_call: TRBJ2-7; d_call: TRBD2; v_call: TRBV10-3; clone_size: once; cdr3_nt: TGTGCCATCAGTGAGACTAGCGGGGGCTCCTACGAGCAGTACTTC; cdr3_aa: CAISETSGGSYEQYF
j_call: TRBJ1-2; d_call: .; v_call: TRBV5-1; clone_size: .; cdr3_nt: TGCGCCAGCGCCACCAGGGGCAGCCCTAACTATGGCTACACCTTC; cdr3_aa: CASATRGSPNYGYTF
j_call: TRBJ2-7; d_call: TRBD2; v_call: TRBV24-1; clone_size: .; cdr3_nt: TGTGCCACCACCCCCGGGACTAGCGGCTACGAGCAGTACTTC; cdr3_aa: CATTPGTSGYEQYF
j_call: TRBJ1-2; d_call: TRBD1; v_call: TRBV4-1; clone_size: .; cdr3_nt: TGCGCCAGCAGCCAAGAAGTCCGAGACAGGGGCGGCGGCTACACCTTC; cdr3_aa: CASSQEVRDRGGGYTF
j_call: TRBJ1-3; d_call: .; v_call: TRBV3-1/TRBV3-2; clone_size: once; cdr3_nt: TGTGCCAGCAGCCAAGACTGGCAGGACAGTGGAAACACCATATATTTT; cdr3_aa: CASSQDWQDSGNTIYF